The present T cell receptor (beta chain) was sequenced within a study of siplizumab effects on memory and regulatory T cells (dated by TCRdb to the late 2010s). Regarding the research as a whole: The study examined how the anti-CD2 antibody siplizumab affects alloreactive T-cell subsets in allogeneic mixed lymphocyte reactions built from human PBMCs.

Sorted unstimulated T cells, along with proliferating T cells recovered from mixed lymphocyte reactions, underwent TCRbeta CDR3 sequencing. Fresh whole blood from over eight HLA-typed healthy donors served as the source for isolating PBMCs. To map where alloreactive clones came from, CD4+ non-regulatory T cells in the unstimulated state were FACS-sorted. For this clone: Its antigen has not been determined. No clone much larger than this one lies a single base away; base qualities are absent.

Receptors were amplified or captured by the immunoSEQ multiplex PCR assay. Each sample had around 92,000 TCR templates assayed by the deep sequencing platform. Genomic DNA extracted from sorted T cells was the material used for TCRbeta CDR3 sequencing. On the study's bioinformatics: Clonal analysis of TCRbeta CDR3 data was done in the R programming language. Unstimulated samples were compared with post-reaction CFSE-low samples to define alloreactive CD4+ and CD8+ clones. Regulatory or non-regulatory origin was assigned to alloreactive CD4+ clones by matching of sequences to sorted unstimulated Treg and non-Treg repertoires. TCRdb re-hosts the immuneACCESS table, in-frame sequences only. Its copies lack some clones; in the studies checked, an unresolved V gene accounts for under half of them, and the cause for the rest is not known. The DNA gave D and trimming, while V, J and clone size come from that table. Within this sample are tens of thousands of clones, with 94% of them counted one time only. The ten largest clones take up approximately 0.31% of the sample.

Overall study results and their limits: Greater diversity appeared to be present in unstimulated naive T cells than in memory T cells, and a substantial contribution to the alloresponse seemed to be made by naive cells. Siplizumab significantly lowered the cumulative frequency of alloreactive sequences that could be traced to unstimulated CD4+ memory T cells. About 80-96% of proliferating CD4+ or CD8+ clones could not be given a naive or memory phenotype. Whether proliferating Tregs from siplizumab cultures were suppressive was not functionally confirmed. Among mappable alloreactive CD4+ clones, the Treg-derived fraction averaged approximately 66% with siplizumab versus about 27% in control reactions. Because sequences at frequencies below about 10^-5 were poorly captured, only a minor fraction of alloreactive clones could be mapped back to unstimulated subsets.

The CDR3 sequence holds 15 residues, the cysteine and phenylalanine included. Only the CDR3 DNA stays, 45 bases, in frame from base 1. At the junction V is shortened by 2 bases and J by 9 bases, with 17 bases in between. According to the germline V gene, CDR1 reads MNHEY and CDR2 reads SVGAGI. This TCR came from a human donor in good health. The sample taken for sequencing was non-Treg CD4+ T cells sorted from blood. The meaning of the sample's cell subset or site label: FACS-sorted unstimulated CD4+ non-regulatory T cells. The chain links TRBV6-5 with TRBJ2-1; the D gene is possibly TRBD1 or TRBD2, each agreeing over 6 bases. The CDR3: CASSYLGGPEGEQFF. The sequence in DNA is TGTGCCAGCAGTTACCTAGGGGGGCCGGAAGGTGAGCAGTTCTTC.